This T cell receptor beta chain was sequenced in a study of T cell responses to AZD1222 COVID-19 vaccine. Study observations and caveats: In the spike-specific TCR repertoire, nearly half reportedly target unmutated variant regions. With dominance at 160-218 and 743-854, vaccine-associated CD4 TCRs spanned spike. Clonal diversity may have been underestimated in mostly white British donors.

This clone was seen only a few times. Its target is not known. Measured with immunoSEQ multiplex PCR; TCRdb has only the in-frame clones, and not every one. The top ten hold under 3% of the sample, which has roughly 120,000 clones, about 85% seen once. Unmatched junction bases numbered 6, after V lost 7 bases and J lost 2 bases. The CDR3 is 13 amino acids. The germline V gene encodes CDR1 GTSNPN and CDR2 SVGIG (reference sequence). The receptor was derived from an adult who received the AZD1222 COVID-19 vaccine. The chain uses TRBV30 and TRBJ2-7; 9 bases line up with TRBD2. Sample: peripheral blood, taken 28 days after the second AZD1222 dose. CDR3 bases: TGTGCCTTTAGCGGGGGACCACCCTACGAGCAGTACTTC. It encodes CAFSGGPPYEQYF. Full variable domain (rest looked up from reference TRBV30 and TRBJ2-7): SQTIHQWPATLVQPVGSPLSLECTVEGTSNPNLYWYRQAAGRGLQLLFYSVGIGQISSEVPQNLSASRPQDRQFILSSKKLLLSDSGFYLCAFSGGPPYEQYFGPGTRLTVT.